The 16 T cell receptor beta chains given below trace back to one sample, sequenced in a study of blood T cells in healthy people across ages. Through a sample-barcoded 5' primer and a J-beta primer mix, a second PCR was run for roughly 6 to 11 cycles. Each CDR3 protein is one row after TCRdb ran MiXCR on the 5' RACE reads. The sample comprises fewer than 800,000 distinct CDR3 sequences, roughly 20% of which are singletons, and 3.5% to 4% rests with the top ten. Sequencing input: blood. The receptors originated from a man between 65 and 79 years old in good health.

The chain employs TRBV18 and TRBJ1-2; maybe TRBD1 (5 bases). The germline V gene has CDR1 KGHSH and CDR2 LQKENI. V was shortened by 3 bases and J by 9 bases, with 14 bases between the two germline ends. The CDR3 extends over 13 amino acids. The CDR3 DNA follows: TGTGCCAGCTCACCCGGGGGGATTCCAAGCTACACCTTC. The encoded protein is CASSPGGIPSYTF.

This chain links TRBV12-3 or TRBV12-4 with TRBJ2-2; D is uncertain. Trimming took off 1 base at V and 7 bases at J, with 7 bases between the two ends. This CDR3 spans 13 amino acids. CDR3 DNA: TGTGCCAGCAGTTTAGATAGAGGCGGGGAGCTGTTTTTT. The encoded protein is CASSLDRGGELFF.

Notes on this clonotype: A much larger clone is a single base away; this may be a read error. The V call is TRBV3-1, the J call TRBJ2-5; 9 positions agree with TRBD1. The better agreement between TRBJ2-1 and the DNA end casts doubt on the J call. This CDR3 is built from 13 residues. Germline V gives CDR1 LGHDT, CDR2 YNNKEL (reference sequence). The CDR3 protein is CASSRTGGGEQFF. In DNA form, the CDR3 reads TGTGCCAGCAGCCGAACAGGGGGCGGTGAGCAGTTCTTC.

This clonotype was seen only a few times. An end of the junction differs from the germline gene, which may be a read error. The chain links TRBV12-3 or TRBV12-4 to TRBJ2-4; D gene ambiguous. The CDR3 has 13 amino acids. The CDR3 DNA follows: TGTGCCAGCAGTTTAGAGGGTAAATCCATTCGGTACTTC. It translates to CASSLEGKSIRYF.

This clonotype was seen only a few times. The chain couples TRBV6-5 to TRBJ2-1; D possibly corresponds to TRBD2 (5 bases). The end of the DNA fits TRBJ2-5 better, so the J call may be wrong. This CDR3 is built from 14 residues. The germline gives CDR1 MNHEY, CDR2 SVGAGI. In DNA, the CDR3 is TGTGCCAGCAGTCCCACAGCGGCTAAAGAGACCCAGTACTTC. The encoded protein is CASSPTAAKETQYF.

This clonotype was observed a single time. The chain joins TRBV5-1 to TRBJ2-1; TRBD1 is a possible D gene (6 bases). V lost 5 bases and J lost 0, with 21 bases in between. Looked up from germline, CDR1 is SGHRS and CDR2 is YFSETQ. This CDR3 has 18 residues. The CDR3 coding sequence is TGCGCCAGCAGACGGAGGTTTGTGGTGGGGGCCTCCTACAATGAGCAGTTCTTC. Protein: CASRRRFVVGASYNEQFF.

The chain uses TRBV4-1 and TRBJ1-1; D is uncertain. The CDR3 is made up of 14 amino acids. Germline CDR1 is MGHRA and CDR2 is YSYEKL. V was shortened by 1 base and J by 4 bases, with 10 bases between the two germline ends. CDR3 residues: CASSQGASSTEAFF. The CDR3 coding sequence is TGCGCCAGCAGCCAAGGGGCGAGCAGCACTGAAGCTTTCTTT.

This clonotype was recorded a few times. This chain uses TRBV15 with TRBJ2-2, with D possibly TRBD2 on 6 matching bases. The germline CDR1 and CDR2 sequences are LNHNV and YYDKDF (reference sequence). The CDR3 covers 14 residues. The ends were cut back, 7 bases at V and 2 bases at J, with 11 bases in the middle. The CDR3 coding sequence is TGTGCCACCACCTCCGGGAGAAACACCGGGGAGCTGTTTTTT. Amino acid sequence: CATTSGRNTGELFF.

The table lists this clonotype with many counts. This rearrangement joins TRBV7-9 to TRBJ2-7; tentatively, D is TRBD2 (5 bases). Germline CDR1 SEHNR, CDR2 FQNEAQ (reference sequence). The length of the CDR3 is 17 residues. V lost 4 bases, J lost 5 bases, and 24 bases lay in between. The CDR3 DNA follows: TGTGCCAGCAGCTCCACCGGCGGGTTTGGTTTCAGCAACGAGCAGTACTTC. It codes for CASSSTGGFGFSNEQYF.

V and J are TRBV14 and TRBJ2-7; D is possibly TRBD1 (5 bases). With 0 bases removed from V and 2 bases from J, the gap between germline ends came to 11 bases. The CDR3 consists of 15 residues. CDR1 and CDR2 (germline): SGHDN, FVKESK. CDR3: CASSQEGQKTYEQYF. The CDR3 DNA is TGTGCCAGCAGCCAAGAGGGGCAGAAAACCTACGAGCAGTACTTC. Combining the CDR3 with reference TRBV14 and TRBJ2-7 gives the whole variable domain EAGVTQFPSHSVIEKGQTVTLRCDPISGHDNLYWYRRVMGKEIKFLLHFVKESKQDESGMPNNRFLAERTGGTYSTLKVQPAELEDSGVYFCASSQEGQKTYEQYFGPGTRLTVT.

This clonotype was counted many times. The rearrangement links TRBV7-2 to TRBJ2-1; TRBD2 matches 13 bases. J lost 4 bases, V lost 6 bases, and 3 bases had no gene match. The CDR3 contains 15 residues. Germline V gene sequence: CDR1 SGHTA, CDR2 FQGNSA. The CDR3 region has the DNA TGTGCCAGCAGTTTACTAGCGGGAGGGTACAATGAGCAGTTCTTC. Residues: CASSLLAGGYNEQFF.

The chain couples TRBV5-1 to TRBJ2-3; TRBD2 matches 15 bases. The length of the CDR3 is 15 residues. Germline V CDR1 and CDR2: SGHRS, YFSETQ. Losses at the gene ends were 7 bases for V and 1 base for J; bases not matched to a gene: 1. CDR3 sequence: CASGLAGGRTDTQYF. The CDR3, as DNA: TGCGCCAGCGGACTAGCGGGAGGGCGCACAGATACGCAGTATTTT. Full variable domain (remainder filled in from reference TRBV5-1 and TRBJ2-3): KAGVTQTPRYLIKTRGQQVTLSCSPISGHRSVSWYQQTPGQGLQFLFEYFSETQRNKGNFPGRFSGRQFSNSRSEMNVSTLELGDSALYLCASGLAGGRTDTQYFGPGTRLTVL.

The chain is built from TRBV5-1 and TRBJ2-7; TRBD2 agrees at 7 bases. The junction had 10 bases not matched to a gene; V was cut back by 3 bases and J by 7 bases. This CDR3 comprises 14 residues. Per the germline V gene, CDR1 is SGHRS and CDR2 is YFSETQ. CDR3 region: CASSSGLERREQYF. Here the CDR3 DNA reads TGCGCCAGCAGCTCAGGACTAGAAAGGAGGGAGCAGTACTTC.

This clonotype was observed at least ten times. The V call is TRBV5-1, the J call TRBJ2-1, with a tentative D call TRBD2 (5 bases). The CDR3 runs to 16 residues. Germline CDR1 is SGHRS and CDR2 is YFSETQ. Deletions cut 1 base from V and 0 bases from J, with 11 bases between. The CDR3 loop reads CASSLNPGSSYNEQFF. Written as DNA, the CDR3 is TGCGCCAGCAGCTTGAATCCGGGAAGCTCCTACAATGAGCAGTTCTTC.

This clonotype was observed a handful of times. The rearrangement joins TRBV18 to TRBJ2-3; 8 nucleotides match TRBD2. This CDR3 comprises 15 residues. CDR1 is KGHSH, CDR2 LQKENI, per germline. V dropped 3 bases and J dropped 7; count of bases not matched to a gene: 9. The CDR3 nucleotides read TGTGCCAGCTCACCGGATCGACTAGCGACATATACGCAGTATTTT. It encodes CASSPDRLATYTQYF.

This clonotype occurred a few times. The V call is TRBV4-1, the J call TRBJ2-3; 11 bases fit TRBD2. Germline loops: CDR1 MGHRA, CDR2 YSYEKL. This CDR3 region has 18 residues. Germline trimming cut 1 base from V and 3 bases from J; bases unmatched to any gene: 9. The CDR3 DNA follows: TGCGCCAGCAGCCAAGTCCTCTTAGCGGGAGGGCCTACAGATACGCAGTATTTT. It is translated as CASSQVLLAGGPTDTQYF.